This T cell receptor beta chain stems from a study of blood T cell repertoires in COVID-19. Generated by immunoSEQ multiplex PCR, the TCRdb table keeps only in-frame clones and is missing some. The profile shows 250,000 or so clones, roughly four fifths of them singletons. This CDR3 region has 19 residues. Germline V gives CDR1 LNHDA, CDR2 SQIVND (reference sequence). V lost 3 bases and J 4 bases, leaving 27 bases between the germline ends. The V and J genes are TRBV19 and TRBJ1-2; no clear D gene. This TCR derives from a woman between 65 and 79 years old with acute or convalescent COVID-19. The specimen sequenced was peripheral blood. The CDR3 DNA reads TGTGCCAGTAGTATGCCTGGGTCAATTAGTCTCCACAGAGTCTATGGCTACACCTTC. Translating it yields CASSMPGSISLHRVYGYTF.